The 17 T cell receptor beta chains below were found in one sample sequenced in a study of blood T cell repertoires in COVID-19. Clones were read by immunoSEQ multiplex PCR, and TCRdb kept only the in-frame ones, dropping some. The profile shows roughly 180,000 clones, around 90% of them singletons. The sample was PBMCs or T cells enriched from blood (not recorded which). Receptor source: a woman aged 30 to 39 who had recovered from COVID-19.

This sequence joins TRBV7-9 and TRBJ2-7, with TRBD1 matching over 9 bases. Germline values: CDR1 SEHNR, CDR2 FQNEAQ (reference sequence). The CDR3 contains 15 residues. Trimming at V came to 1 base and at J to 2 bases, leaving 3 bases not matched to a gene. The CDR3: CASSLGDRVAYEQYF. In nucleotides, the CDR3 is TGTGCCAGCAGCTTAGGGGACAGGGTTGCCTACGAGCAGTACTTC.

The chain is built from TRBV7-9 and TRBJ2-3, with D tentatively TRBD2 (5 bases). V was trimmed by 5 bases and J by 5 bases, leaving 17 bases between them. Germline lookup yields CDR1 SEHNR and CDR2 FQNEAQ (reference sequence). This CDR3 is built from 15 residues. The CDR3 region is CASSASLRSVDTQYF. CDR3 nucleotide sequence: TGTGCCAGCAGCGCTAGCCTCAGATCGGTAGATACGCAGTATTTT.

The chain combines TRBV4-1 with TRBJ2-1, with D uncertain. CDR1 is MGHRA and CDR2 is YSYEKL in the germline V gene. Trimming left V 0 bases short and J 0 bases short, with 9 bases between. CDR3 length: 16 residues. The CDR3 nucleotides read TGCGCCAGCAGCCAAGATCGGAGTCACTCCTACAATGAGCAGTTCTTC. Translating it yields CASSQDRSHSYNEQFF.

The chain links TRBV6-2 or TRBV6-3 to TRBJ1-5; maybe TRBD1 (5 bases). The CDR3 runs to 15 residues. Trimming removed 3 bases at V and 1 base at J, with 10 bases between. Germline lookup yields CDR1 MNHEY and CDR2 SVGEGT. The CDR3 coding sequence is TGTGCCAGCAGTTATGCAGGGATAAGCAATCAGCCCCAGCATTTT. The encoded protein is CASSYAGISNQPQHF.

V and J are TRBV13 and TRBJ2-1; 12 bases agree with TRBD1. Germline CDR1 and CDR2: PRHDT and FYEKMQ (reference sequence). CDR3 length: 14 amino acids. The J segment lost 12 bases and the V segment lost 5 bases, leaving 8 bases of the junction unmatched. This chain's CDR3 is CASSTGQGAAAQFF. In DNA form, the CDR3 reads TGTGCCAGCAGCACGGGACAGGGGGCTGCCGCGCAGTTCTTC.

This clone was seen only a few times. The gene calls are TRBV11-2 and TRBJ2-4, with unresolved D. This CDR3 spans 17 amino acids. Germline CDR1 is SGHAT and CDR2 is FQNNGV. V lost 4 bases and J lost 1, with 17 bases in between. CDR3 amino acids: CASSSPRTGSAKNIQYF. The CDR3 DNA reads as TGTGCCAGCAGCTCCCCTCGAACCGGTTCGGCCAAAAACATTCAGTACTTC.

The chain uses TRBV7-9 and TRBJ1-1; 11 nucleotides align to TRBD1. The trim removed 3 bases at V and 1 base at J, leaving 10 bases unmatched. This CDR3 is 18 amino acids long. Germline lookup yields CDR1 SEHNR and CDR2 FQNEAQ (reference sequence). The CDR3 loop reads CASSFPSGTGGRNTEAFF. The CDR3 DNA follows: TGTGCCAGCAGCTTCCCGTCGGGGACAGGGGGACGGAACACTGAAGCTTTCTTT.

V gene TRBV7-2 combines with J gene TRBJ2-7, with D possibly being TRBD2 (6 bases). The V gene lost 5 bases and the J gene lost 2 bases, with 10 bases spanning the gap. There are 13 residues in the CDR3. Germline-derived CDR1 and CDR2 are SGHTA and FQGNSA. CDR3 DNA: TGTGCCAGCAGCGGGGACTCCCCCTACGAGCAGTACTTC. Translating gives CASSGDSPYEQYF.

This rearrangement joins TRBV19 to TRBJ2-7; 9 nucleotides match TRBD1. V lost 6 bases, J lost 3 bases, and 15 bases stayed unmatched. The CDR3 sequence is 17 residues long. Germline loops: CDR1 LNHDA, CDR2 SQIVND (reference sequence). This CDR3 reads CASSLLKTGQGHYEQYF. Here the CDR3 DNA reads TGTGCCAGTAGCCTATTAAAAACGGGACAGGGTCACTACGAGCAGTACTTC.

CDR3 residues: CGTGRYYGYTF. CDR3 DNA sequence: TGCGGCACAGGGCGCTACTATGGCTACACCTTC. V usage is TRBV20-1 and J usage is TRBJ1-2; the D gene is possibly TRBD1 (6 bases). Germline V gene data show CDR1 as DFQATT and CDR2 as SNEGSKA (reference sequence). The CDR3 consists of 11 residues.

V gene TRBV6-5 combines with J gene TRBJ1-5, with a tentative D call TRBD1 (6 bases). This CDR3 is 14 amino acids long. Deletions cut 4 bases from V and 7 bases from J, with 14 bases between. Germline CDR1 is MNHEY and CDR2 is SVGAGI. CDR3 in amino acids: CASSSPRDNQPQHF. The CDR3 coding sequence is TGTGCCAGCAGTTCCCCCAGGGACAACCAGCCCCAGCATTTT.

This chain links TRBV18 with TRBJ1-1, with TRBD1 identical over 7 bases. In germline, CDR1 is KGHSH, CDR2 LQKENI. CDR3 size: 18 residues. With V trimmed by 3 bases and J by 1 base, 14 bases remained unmatched. CDR3 residues: CASSPGLIVGQPNTEAFF. The CDR3 DNA is TGTGCCAGCTCACCGGGATTAATAGTGGGACAGCCGAACACTGAAGCTTTCTTT.

V gene TRBV6-5 combines with J gene TRBJ1-5; D remains ambiguous. Per germline, CDR1 MNHEY and CDR2 SVGAGI. The CDR3 is 13 residues long. V was shortened by 6 bases and J by 0 bases, with 6 bases between the two germline ends. CDR3 sequence (DNA): TGTGCCAGCAGGCGAGATAGCAATCAGCCCCAGCATTTT. Translating gives CASRRDSNQPQHF.

The rearrangement uses TRBV6-2 or TRBV6-3 and TRBJ2-1; 7 bases map to TRBD2. This CDR3 has 15 amino acids. Per germline, CDR1 MNHEY and CDR2 SVGEGT. V shed 1 base, J shed 4 bases, and the junction held 4 bases outside the gene matches. The CDR3 loop is CASSYLAGGYNEQFF. Here the CDR3 DNA reads TGTGCCAGCAGTTACTTAGCGGGTGGATACAATGAGCAGTTCTTC.

This chain links TRBV4-2 with TRBJ1-1; 7 bases are shared with TRBD1. J was trimmed by 1 base and V by 3 bases; bases with no gene match: 8. This CDR3 contains 16 residues. In germline, CDR1 is LGHNA, CDR2 YNFKEQ. CDR3: CASSHLRQGSNTEAFF. The CDR3 region has the DNA TGTGCCAGCAGCCACCTAAGACAGGGATCGAACACTGAAGCTTTCTTT.

The chain employs TRBV7-2 and TRBJ1-3; D gene unclear. The CDR3 length is 15 residues. Trimming took off 2 bases at V and 0 bases at J, with 8 bases between the two ends. Germline CDR1 is SGHTA and CDR2 is FQGNSA. CDR3 in DNA: TGTGCCAGCAGCTTAAAATCGTTCTCTGGAAACACCATATATTTT. Amino acid sequence: CASSLKSFSGNTIYF. The full variable domain, rest sourced from reference TRBV7-2 and TRBJ1-3, is GAGVSQSPSNKVTEKGKDVELRCDPISGHTALYWYRQSLGQGLEFLIYFQGNSAPDKSGLPSDRFSAERTGGSVSTLTIQRTQQEDSAVYLCASSLKSFSGNTIYFGEGSWLTVV.

J is TRBJ2-7 and V is TRBV11-2; D unclear. V lost 2 bases and J lost 7, with 9 bases in between. This CDR3 contains 12 residues. The V gene's germline CDR1 is SGHAT and CDR2 FQNNGV. The CDR3 DNA follows: TGTGCCAGCAGCTTAAATTCCCTTGAGCAGTACTTC. It codes for CASSLNSLEQYF.